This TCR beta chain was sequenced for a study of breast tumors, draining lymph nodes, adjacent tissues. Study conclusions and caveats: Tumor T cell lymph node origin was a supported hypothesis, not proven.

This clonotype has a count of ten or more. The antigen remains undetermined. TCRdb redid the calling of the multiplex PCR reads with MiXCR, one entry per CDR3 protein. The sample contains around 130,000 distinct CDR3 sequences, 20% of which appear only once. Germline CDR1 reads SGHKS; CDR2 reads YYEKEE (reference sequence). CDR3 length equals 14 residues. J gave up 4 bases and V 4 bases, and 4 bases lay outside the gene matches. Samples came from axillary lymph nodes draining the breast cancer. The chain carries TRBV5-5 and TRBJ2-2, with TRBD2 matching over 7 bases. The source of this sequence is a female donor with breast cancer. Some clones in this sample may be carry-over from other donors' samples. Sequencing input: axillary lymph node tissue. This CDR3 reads CASSGLVSTGELFF. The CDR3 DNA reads TGTGCCAGCAGCGGACTAGTATCCACCGGGGAGCTGTTTTTT. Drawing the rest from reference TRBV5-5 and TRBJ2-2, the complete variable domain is DAGVTQSPTHLIKTRGQQVTLRCSPISGHKSVSWYQQVLGQGPQFIFQYYEKEERGRGNFPDRFSARQFPNYSSELNVNALLLGDSALYLCASSGLVSTGELFFGEGSRLTVL.